The 32 T cell receptor beta chains given below trace back to one sample, sequenced in a study of blood T cell repertoires in COVID-19. Clones were sequenced by immunoSEQ multiplex PCR, and TCRdb holds only the in-frame ones, with some missing. Of about 320,000 clones in the sample, about 83% were seen once. Input material: peripheral blood. These receptors were collected from a woman aged 45 to 65 with acute or convalescent COVID-19.

There are a few counts of this clone. The rearrangement links TRBV9 to TRBJ2-3, with 8 bases matching TRBD2. This CDR3 spans 13 amino acids. Germline V gives CDR1 SGDLS, CDR2 YYNGEE. V trimming: 3 bases; J trimming: 8 bases; junction bases outside the gene matches: 5. CDR3 amino acids: CASSDYRGGTQYF. The CDR3 region has the DNA TGTGCCAGCAGCGATTACCGGGGGGGTACGCAGTATTTT.

This sequence joins TRBV6-5 and TRBJ1-1, with D possibly TRBD1 on 6 matching bases. Germline V lookup: CDR1 MNHEY, CDR2 SVGAGI. Trimming pared 2 bases from V and 1 base from J, leaving 14 bases between. CDR3 size: 16 residues. The CDR3 coding sequence is TGTGCCAGCAGTTACCTACAGGGAACAAAGAACACTGAAGCTTTCTTT. Translating it yields CASSYLQGTKNTEAFF.

This chain joins TRBV24-1 and TRBJ2-1; tentatively, D is TRBD1 (7 bases). Germline assignment: CDR1 KGHDR and CDR2 SFDVKD. This CDR3 has 15 residues. The V and J ends lost 4 bases and 9 bases respectively, with 18 bases between them. CDR3 in DNA: TGTGCCACCAGTGAGGCGGGACAGCCGCATCGTGAGCAGTTCTTC. This codes for CATSEAGQPHREQFF.

V is TRBV6-2 or TRBV6-3 and J is TRBJ2-1; tentative D call: TRBD2 (6 bases). V lost 5 bases and J 3 bases, leaving 17 bases between the germline ends. The CDR3 totals 16 residues. The germline CDR1 and CDR2 sequences are MNHEY and SVGEGT. The CDR3 coding sequence is TGTGCCAGCAGTCCCGCGGGGAGGAGCGGCTACAATGAGCAGTTCTTC. Encoded protein: CASSPAGRSGYNEQFF.

This chain links TRBV30 with TRBJ2-7; D call uncertain. Germline loops: CDR1 GTSNPN, CDR2 SVGIG (reference sequence). The CDR3 length is 12 residues. V was cut by 3 bases and J by 3 bases, with 9 bases left in between. Written as DNA, the CDR3 is TGTGCCTGGAGCCCGGGTCACTACGAGCAGTACTTC. Residues: CAWSPGHYEQYF.

The V call is TRBV18, the J call TRBJ2-2, with no clear D. The germline gives CDR1 KGHSH, CDR2 LQKENI. The CDR3 runs 14 residues. V was cut by 4 bases and J by 1 base, with 7 bases left in between. CDR3 nucleotides: TGTGCCAGCTCACAGGCAGGGAACACCGGGGAGCTGTTTTTT. The encoded protein is CASSQAGNTGELFF.

The rearrangement links TRBV20-1 to TRBJ1-1; 8 bases fit TRBD1. J gave up 1 base and V 5 bases, and 9 bases lay outside the gene matches. Germline V lookup: CDR1 DFQATT, CDR2 SNEGSKA (reference sequence). There are 15 residues in the CDR3. The CDR3 DNA is TGCAGTGCTCGTGGACAGGGTGGTAGGAACACTGAAGCTTTCTTT. Amino acid sequence: CSARGQGGRNTEAFF.

This chain links TRBV10-3 with TRBJ2-5, with TRBD2 identical over 13 bases. Trimming at V came to 5 bases and at J to 8 bases, leaving 5 bases not matched to a gene. The CDR3 contains 14 residues. Germline V gene data show CDR1 as ENHRY and CDR2 as SYGVKD. The CDR3 region has the DNA TGTGCCATCAGTTCCGGACTAGCGGGAGAAACCCAGTACTTC. Its protein is CAISSGLAGETQYF.

Regarding this clone: Other nucleotide sequences in the sample specify the same CDR3. The chain links TRBV29-1 to TRBJ1-1; possible D gene TRBD1, 5 bases. V gave up 4 bases and J gave up 4 bases, with 10 bases separating them. Germline assignment: CDR1 SQVTM and CDR2 ANQGSEA. The CDR3 totals 12 residues. CDR3: CSVGGGSTEAFF. CDR3 nucleotides: TGCAGCGTTGGTGGGGGGTCCACTGAAGCTTTCTTT.

This clone was recorded once. The rearrangement joins TRBV19 to TRBJ2-1; weak D call: TRBD1 (5 bases). Germline loops: CDR1 LNHDA, CDR2 SQIVND (reference sequence). The CDR3 consists of 13 residues. V was shortened by 7 bases and J by 3 bases, with 10 bases between the two germline ends. The CDR3 DNA reads as TGTGCCAGTACTGACAGAAACTACAATGAGCAGTTCTTC. Amino acid sequence: CASTDRNYNEQFF.

This clone has only one observation. This chain uses TRBV12-3 or TRBV12-4 with TRBJ1-1; tentatively, D is TRBD1 (6 bases). The CDR3 is made up of 13 amino acids. V gave up 5 bases and J gave up 7 bases, with 14 bases separating them. CDR3 region: CASSTWGGSEAFF. The CDR3 coding sequence is TGTGCCAGCAGTACCTGGGGGGGCAGTGAAGCTTTCTTT.

This chain uses TRBV2 with TRBJ1-2, with D hard to call. The CDR3 totals 13 residues. Trimming removed 6 bases from V and 2 bases from J, with 10 bases in between. Germline V gene data show CDR1 as SNHLY and CDR2 as FYNNEI. The CDR3 DNA sequence: TGTGCCAGCAGGGAGAATGGGAACTATGGCTACACCTTC. This translates into CASRENGNYGYTF.

The gene calls are TRBV25-1 and TRBJ1-2, with TRBD1 identical over 10 bases. The CDR3 consists of 14 residues. In germline, CDR1 is MGHDK, CDR2 SYGVNS. V shed 3 bases and J 8 bases; nucleotides not matched to a gene: 6. In DNA form, the CDR3 reads TGTGCCAGCAGTGATCCCGGGACAGGGGACGGCTACACCTTC. Encoded protein: CASSDPGTGDGYTF.

The CDR3 bases are TGTGCCAGCAGCGCCAGACAGGTCCCTAATTCACCCCTCCACTTT. Translated, it gives CASSARQVPNSPLHF. The chain joins TRBV5-4 to TRBJ1-6, with D maybe TRBD1 (6 bases). The CDR3 runs 15 residues. The germline gives CDR1 SGHNT, CDR2 YYREEE (reference sequence). V dropped 4 bases and J dropped 6 bases, with 14 bases sitting between them.

The chain's CDR3 is CASRFGQAGFYEQYF. In DNA, the CDR3 is TGTGCCAGCAGGTTCGGACAGGCCGGTTTCTACGAGCAGTACTTC. J is TRBJ2-7 and V is TRBV7-2; 7 bases are a match to TRBD1. The trim removed 6 bases at V and 3 bases at J, leaving 11 bases unmatched. The CDR3 loop spans 15 amino acids. Germline V CDR1 and CDR2: SGHTA, FQGNSA.

The genes are TRBV7-6 and TRBJ2-1; D unresolved. The CDR3 totals 13 residues. CDR1 and CDR2 from the germline V gene are SGHVS and FNYEAQ. Trimming stripped 5 bases from V and 2 bases from J, with 7 bases between. CDR3 protein: CASSQTTYNEQFF. CDR3 DNA sequence: TGTGCCAGCAGCCAGACAACCTACAATGAGCAGTTCTTC. Together with reference TRBV7-6 and TRBJ2-1, the CDR3 gives the full variable domain: GAGVSQSPRYKVTKRGQDVALRCDPISGHVSLYWYRQALGQGPEFLTYFNYEAQQDKSGLPNDRFSAERPEGSISTLTIQRTEQRDSAMYRCASSQTTYNEQFFGPGTRLTVL.

The chain links TRBV11-3 to TRBJ1-1; D is uncertain. This CDR3 is built from 13 residues. Trimming shortened V by 3 bases and J by 1 base, and 6 bases separated the two germline ends. Germline V gene data show CDR1 as SGHNT and CDR2 as YENEEA. The CDR3 loop is CASSFTGNTEAFF. CDR3 DNA: TGTGCCAGCAGCTTCACCGGGAACACTGAAGCTTTCTTT.

This chain connects TRBV9 to TRBJ2-3; D is ambiguous. This CDR3 is 12 amino acids long. Trimming cost V 2 bases and J 6 bases, with 7 bases left between them. Looked up from germline, CDR1 is SGDLS and CDR2 is YYNGEE. DNA of the CDR3: TGTGCCAGCAGCGTTTACTTGGATACGCAGTATTTT. Encoded protein: CASSVYLDTQYF.

The rearrangement links TRBV15 to TRBJ1-1; the match to TRBD1 covers 8 bases. CDR1 and CDR2 (germline): LNHNV, YYDKDF (reference sequence). Trimming took 1 base from V and 1 from J; bases not matched to a gene: 5. There are 16 residues in the CDR3. In DNA, the CDR3 is TGTGCCACCAGCAGAGGCAGACAGGGGCCGAACACTGAAGCTTTCTTT. Translated: CATSRGRQGPNTEAFF.

The V and J genes are TRBV5-1 and TRBJ1-1; a possible D gene is TRBD1 (5 bases). Germline V gene lookup returns CDR1 SGHRS and CDR2 YFSETQ. V was shortened by 6 bases and J by 0 bases, with 15 bases between the two germline ends. The CDR3 runs to 15 residues. The CDR3 DNA reads as TGCGCCAGCACCGGGGGGGACGCGATGAACACTGAAGCTTTCTTT. It is translated as CASTGGDAMNTEAFF.

The gene calls are TRBV9 and TRBJ2-1, with D unresolved. The CDR3 totals 13 residues. V dropped 0 bases and J dropped 9 bases, with 10 bases sitting between them. CDR1 is SGDLS, CDR2 YYNGEE, per germline. Here the CDR3 DNA reads TGTGCCAGCAGCGTAGAGGAGCGAAGTGAGCAGTTCTTC. Translated, it gives CASSVEERSEQFF.

The V call is TRBV7-2, the J call TRBJ2-5; the D is unclear. Germline loops: CDR1 SGHTA, CDR2 FQGNSA. The CDR3 runs 14 residues. V dropped 2 bases and J dropped 5 bases, with 12 bases sitting between them. The CDR3 DNA reads as TGTGCCAGCAGCTTAAAAATCTTCGCGGAGACCCAGTACTTC. Encoded protein: CASSLKIFAETQYF.

This chain links TRBV6-5 with TRBJ1-6; TRBD1 is a possible D gene (5 bases). The ends were cut back, 0 bases at V and 9 bases at J, with 12 bases in the middle. The CDR3 extends over 15 amino acids. Germline CDR1 and CDR2: MNHEY and SVGAGI. This CDR3 is CASSYSGDTSSPLHF. DNA for the CDR3: TGTGCCAGCAGTTACTCAGGGGATACTTCTTCACCCCTCCACTTT.

This chain links TRBV7-2 with TRBJ2-3; 8 nucleotides line up with TRBD2. CDR3 length: 16 residues. Trimming at V came to 4 bases and at J to 2 bases, leaving 8 bases not matched to a gene. Germline loops: CDR1 SGHTA, CDR2 FQGNSA. DNA of the CDR3: TGTGCCAGCAGCTCCCCCAGCGGGAGTATCACAGATACGCAGTATTTT. Translation: CASSSPSGSITDTQYF.

The chain uses TRBV7-2 and TRBJ1-5; the D gene is possibly TRBD1 (6 bases). Trimming removed 3 bases from V and 7 bases from J, with 13 bases in between. The CDR3 contains 14 residues. Germline CDR1 reads SGHTA; CDR2 reads FQGNSA. CDR3 DNA sequence: TGTGCCAGCAGCTTTACGACAGGCGGACAGCCCCAGCATTTT. It translates to CASSFTTGGQPQHF.

J is TRBJ1-1 and V is TRBV15; tentative D call: TRBD1 (5 bases). Germline CDR1 and CDR2: LNHNV and YYDKDF (reference sequence). Trimming stripped 1 base from V and 1 base from J, with 7 bases between. The CDR3 is 14 amino acids. CDR3 region: CATSRVDRNTEAFF. Written as DNA, the CDR3 is TGTGCCACCAGCAGAGTAGACAGGAACACTGAAGCTTTCTTT.

V usage is TRBV11-2 and J usage is TRBJ1-2; 9 nucleotides agree with TRBD1. CDR3 size: 13 residues. V was clipped by 5 bases and J by 3 bases; unmatched bases: 1. Germline assignment: CDR1 SGHAT and CDR2 FQNNGV. The CDR3 reads CASSRDRDYGYTF. In nucleotides, the CDR3 is TGTGCCAGCAGCCGGGACAGGGACTATGGCTACACCTTC.

This sequence joins TRBV11-2 and TRBJ2-5, with 7 bases aligning to TRBD2. J gave up 7 bases and V 1 base, and 0 bases lay outside the gene matches. The germline V gene has CDR1 SGHAT and CDR2 FQNNGV. This CDR3 comprises 12 residues. The CDR3 DNA follows: TGTGCCAGCAGCTTAGCGGGAGGGACCCAGTACTTC. Amino acids: CASSLAGGTQYF.

This clone was seen more than once but under ten times. This chain links TRBV11-3 with TRBJ2-3, with D maybe TRBD1 (5 bases). Deletions cut 1 base from V and 4 bases from J, with 9 bases between. The CDR3 runs to 14 residues. CDR1 and CDR2 from the germline V gene are SGHNT and YENEEA. For the CDR3, the DNA is TGTGCCAGCAGCTTAGTGACAGACGCAGATACGCAGTATTTT. As protein: CASSLVTDADTQYF.

The chain combines TRBV5-6 with TRBJ2-6, with 8 bases aligning to TRBD1. This CDR3 is 16 amino acids long. Losses at the gene ends were 0 bases for V and 4 bases for J; bases not matched to a gene: 3. CDR1 is SGHDT, CDR2 YYEEEE, per germline. CDR3 residues: CASSLGQGLGANVLTF. CDR3 DNA sequence: TGTGCCAGCAGCTTGGGACAGGGGCTAGGGGCCAACGTCCTGACTTTC.

The chain has TRBV6-6 and TRBJ2-7; tentatively, D is TRBD1 (5 bases). Trimming shortened V by 7 bases and J by 2 bases, and 12 bases separated the two germline ends. The germline V gene has CDR1 MNHNY and CDR2 SVGAGI (reference sequence). The CDR3 consists of 13 residues. This CDR3 reads CASTSQGTYEQYV. In nucleotides, the CDR3 is TGTGCCAGCACAAGCCAGGGAACCTACGAGCAGTACGTC.

The V gene is TRBV9, the J gene TRBJ1-1; the match to TRBD1 covers 7 bases. CDR1 SGDLS and CDR2 YYNGEE come from the germline V gene. V lost 4 bases to trimming and J lost 6 bases; unmatched junction nucleotides: 9. The CDR3 runs to 14 residues. DNA for the CDR3: TGTGCCAGCAGCCTTTCTACAGGGGTATCTGAAGCTTTCTTT. The encoded protein is CASSLSTGVSEAFF.